The clone carrying this TCR beta chain occurred a few times. Its antigen is undetermined. This entry is derived from a study of blood T cells in healthy people across ages. Overall study context: In model experiments, template switching was able to capture about one barcoded beta molecule for every two T cells that were present.

Per germline, CDR1 SQVTM and CDR2 ANQGSEA. V was cut by 0 bases and J by 4 bases, with 18 bases left in between. The CDR3 has 16 amino acids. Study-wide results and caveats: The study could not conclusively compare naive and antigen-experienced cells, given its unsorted PBMCs.

Primers used in a second PCR of about 6 to 12 cycles were a sample-barcoded 5' primer and a J-beta primer mix. TCRdb re-called the 5' RACE reads through MiXCR, storing one row per CDR3 protein. The sample consists of 650,000 to 1,000,000 distinct CDR3 sequences, 36% of them appearing once. This TCR was sampled from a man between 18 and 29 years old in good health. Sequenced: blood. This chain connects TRBV29-1 to TRBJ1-2; D gene ambiguous. This CDR3 is CSVEDVQAIASYGYTF. The CDR3 nucleotides read TGCAGCGTTGAAGACGTCCAGGCAATTGCAAGCTATGGCTACACCTTC.